Given below is one TCR beta chain in context. Antigen specificity is unknown. This specimen comes from a study of cytomegalovirus exposure and HLA in healthy donors. Overall study: The Caucasian-associated ancestry cluster contained 81% of the approximately 400 genotyped donors.

Study-wide findings and caveats: Analyses of presence/absence relied on an assumption of roughly uniform sequencing depth across donors.

PCR primers comprised 60 Vbeta and 13 Jbeta primers. Assay used: immunoSEQ multiplex PCR; TCRdb lists only in-frame clones, some missing. The sample holds 130,000 or so clones, roughly 70% seen once. Samples came from healthy bone marrow donors. Sequenced: PBMCs. This TCR was recovered from a middle-aged man in good health and CMV-seropositive.

CDR3: CASNSGGSGNTIYF. The DNA for the CDR3 is TGTGCCAGCAATTCCGGGGGCTCTGGAAACACCATATATTTT. The rearrangement uses TRBV9 and TRBJ1-3, with a possible D match to TRBD1 (5 bases). V was trimmed by 6 bases and J by 0 bases, leaving 10 bases between them. Germline V lookup: CDR1 SGDLS, CDR2 YYNGEE. The CDR3 sequence is 14 residues long.